Presented here are 5 T cell receptor beta chains from one specimen sequenced in a study of cytomegalovirus exposure and HLA in healthy donors. The PCR contained 60 Vbeta and 13 Jbeta primers. Measured with immunoSEQ multiplex PCR; TCRdb has only the in-frame clones, and not every one. The sample comprises 150,000 to 250,000 clones, 65% to 85% of which are singletons, and around 0.1% rests with the top ten. The material sequenced was PBMCs. These TCRs come from a boy younger than 10 in good health and CMV-seronegative.

The chain recombines TRBV15 with TRBJ1-1, with 7 positions matching TRBD1. Germline V lookup: CDR1 LNHNV, CDR2 YYDKDF (reference sequence). V shed 0 bases and J 7 bases; nucleotides not matched to a gene: 23. The CDR3 is 20 amino acids. CDR3 DNA sequence: TGTGCCACCAGCAGAGATCTCTTGTCTGGACAGGAGTTATATCACGGTGAAGCTTTCTTT. The encoded protein is CATSRDLLSGQELYHGEAFF.

This clone was seen more than once but under ten times. The chain couples TRBV19 to TRBJ2-3; TRBD2 aligns across 14 bases. This CDR3 is built from 15 residues. The ends lost 6 bases at V and 3 bases at J; junction bases unmatched: 2. The germline gives CDR1 LNHDA, CDR2 SQIVND (reference sequence). As DNA, the CDR3 is TGTGCCAGTAGCCGGACTAGCGGGGGGACAGATACGCAGTATTTT. Its protein is CASSRTSGGTDTQYF.

Comment on this clone: The sample carries other DNA sequences with the same CDR3. The chain recombines TRBV15 with TRBJ1-4; D unclear. The V gene lost 3 bases and the J gene lost 2 bases, with 16 bases spanning the gap. CDR1 and CDR2 from the germline V gene are LNHNV and YYDKDF (reference sequence). The CDR3 spans 17 residues. CDR3 sequence (DNA): TGTGCCACCAGCAGGGAAGGTGGCAGGCCGACTAATGAAAAACTGTTTTTT. It yields the protein CATSREGGRPTNEKLFF.

V and J are TRBV29-1 and TRBJ1-5; D might be TRBD1 (5 bases). CDR1 and CDR2 from the germline V gene are SQVTM and ANQGSEA. CDR3 size: 12 residues. Trimming shortened V by 6 bases and J by 4 bases, and 10 bases separated the two germline ends. The CDR3 coding sequence is TGCAGCGTGGGGGGAGGGAATCAGCCCCAGCATTTT. Protein: CSVGGGNQPQHF.

The CDR3 spells CASGLVTGSTDTQYF. CDR3 DNA: TGTGCTAGTGGTTTGGTAACAGGGAGCACAGATACGCAGTATTTT. The chain joins TRBV12-5 to TRBJ2-3, with D possibly TRBD1 on 6 matching bases. CDR1 and CDR2 from the germline V gene are LGHNT and FRNRAP. The CDR3 has 15 amino acids. Trimming shortened V by 0 bases and J by 0 bases, and 7 bases separated the two germline ends.